The 29 T cell receptor beta chains given below trace back to one sample, sequenced in a study of tissue T cells after allogeneic stem cell transplantation. As for time point: mouse harvest day 14 after allogeneic transplant. The graft held 10^6 splenic CD5+ T cells and 10^7 T-cell-depleted bone marrow cells. Profiling relied on immunoSEQ multiplex PCR, and the TCRdb table lists in-frame clones only, not all of them. The sample lists roughly 8,600 clones; roughly a third were seen once. The sample consisted of skin. The receptors stem from a female BALB/c mouse given C57BL/6 T cells with graft-versus-host disease after an allogeneic hematopoietic cell transplant.

In regard to this clone: Here the gene names and germline are mouse. The read finishes 1 residue shy of the CDR3 end, and the germline J gene is used to complete it. The V gene is TRBV12-1, the J gene TRBJ2-3; D is unclear. The CDR3 is 13 residues long. The V gene lost 0 bases and the J gene lost 0 bases, with 3 bases spanning the gap. Germline CDR1 reads SGHSN; CDR2 reads HYEKVE. The CDR3 region is CASSLASAETLYF. The covered CDR3 bases are TGTGCCAGCTCTCTCGCCAGTGCAGAAACGCTGTAT.

Concerning this clone itself: Genes and germline come from the mouse. With the read ending 1 residue before the CDR3 end, the germline J gene is used to fill in that end. The genes are TRBV12-2 and TRBJ2-4; D is uncertain. CDR1 and CDR2 from the germline V gene are SGHLS and HYDKME. The CDR3 is 12 residues long. Trimming removed 4 bases from V and 0 bases from J, with 4 bases in between. The CDR3 bases that were read are TGTGCCAGCTCCCTAAGTCAAAACACCTTGTAC. It translates to CASSLSQNTLY. Given in full, the CDR3 is CASSLSQNTLYF.

This clone appeared a few times. The germline and genes are mouse ones. The sequenced part of the CDR3 DNA is TGCTCCAGCAGTCAATCGGGGGAAGTCTTC. Translation gives CSSSQSGEVF. In full, the CDR3 is CSSSQSGEVFF. This chain links TRBV23 with TRBJ1-1. Read data end 1 residue before the CDR3 end; the end is taken from the germline J gene. Germline V gene lookup returns CDR1 KGHTA and CDR2 FQNQQP. CDR3 length equals 11 residues. Together with reference TRBV23 and TRBJ1-1, the CDR3 gives the full variable domain: DAAVTQKPRYLIKMKGQEAEMKCIPEKGHTAVFWYQQKQSKELKFLIYFQNQQPLDQIDMVKERFSAVCPSSSLCSLGIRTCEAEDSALYLCSSSQSGEVFFGKGTRLTVV.

About this clone: Gene names denote mouse genes. CDR3 residues: CASSLGTGRAETLYF. The CDR3 bases that were read are TGTGCCAGCAGCTTAGGAACAGGGCGCGCAGAAACGCTGTAT. The V gene is TRBV3, the J gene TRBJ2-3; perhaps TRBD1 as D (6 bases). The missing CDR3 end, 1 residue past where the read stops, is filled in from the germline J gene. The CDR3 contains 15 residues. Germline lookup yields CDR1 SNHLY and CDR2 FYNGKV (reference sequence). Trimming removed 1 base at V and 3 bases at J, with 11 bases between.

This clone was found a few times. Gene labels here are mouse ones. The read ends 1 residue early relative to the CDR3; the germline J gene fills the gap. J is TRBJ2-7 and V is TRBV2; 11 nucleotides agree with TRBD2. Losses at the gene ends were 0 bases for V and 4 bases for J; bases not matched to a gene: 2. The CDR3 length is 15 residues. CDR1 LGHNA and CDR2 YSYQKL come from the germline V gene. The CDR3 region is CASSQEGTGGYEQYF. Incomplete CDR3 DNA: TGTGCCAGCAGCCAAGAGGGGACTGGGGGTTATGAACAGTAC.

This clone is deemed medium-sized (0.01 to 0.1%). Genes and germline are mouse. Read coverage stops 1 residue before the CDR3 terminus; the germline J gene supplies the remainder. The chain carries TRBV1 and TRBJ2-7; no reliable D call. The CDR3 is made up of 14 amino acids. V lost 2 bases and J lost 0, with 8 bases in between. In germline, CDR1 is NSQYPW, CDR2 LRSPGD (reference sequence). The DNA read from the CDR3 is TGCACCTGCAGTGCAAGGCAAATCTCCTATGAACAGTAC. This encodes CTCSARQISYEQY. The whole CDR3 sequence is CTCSARQISYEQYF.

This clone was recorded only once. Germline and genes: mouse. The CDR3 end lies 1 residue beyond the end of the read and is filled in from the germline J gene. This chain uses TRBV1 with TRBJ1-6; TRBD1 agrees at 8 bases. TRBJ1-6 has ORF status, its function being uncertain. Germline trimming cut 4 bases from V and 0 bases from J; bases unmatched to any gene: 2. Per the germline V gene, CDR1 is NSQYPW and CDR2 is LRSPGD (reference sequence). The CDR3 totals 16 residues. The CDR3 region is CTCSGQGSSYNSPLYF. The CDR3 DNA, read in part, is TGCACCTGCAGTGGACAGGGGAGTTCCTATAATTCGCCCCTCTAC.

Concerning this clone: The gene names here belong to mouse. The read falls 1 residue short of the CDR3 end, and the missing part is taken from the germline J gene. V gene TRBV23 combines with J gene TRBJ2-4. The germline CDR1 and CDR2 sequences are KGHTA and FQNQQP. The CDR3 sequence is 15 residues long. CDR3 DNA, as far as it was read: TGCTCCAGCAGTCAATCGTCCCGGGGTCAGGACACCTTGTAC. Translated, it gives CSSSQSSRGQDTLY. The whole CDR3 reads CSSSQSSRGQDTLYF. Combining the CDR3 with reference TRBV23 and TRBJ2-4 gives the whole variable domain DAAVTQKPRYLIKMKGQEAEMKCIPEKGHTAVFWYQQKQSKELKFLIYFQNQQPLDQIDMVKERFSAVCPSSSLCSLGIRTCEAEDSALYLCSSSQSSRGQDTLYFGAGTRLSVL.

This clone has only a few counts. Genes and germline are mouse. The read halts 1 residue ahead of the CDR3 end, with the missing end drawn from the germline J gene. The rearrangement links TRBV26 to TRBJ2-4; 7 bases line up with TRBD1. Germline CDR1 KGHPV, CDR2 FQNQEV (reference sequence). The CDR3 spans 13 residues. Trimming cost V 0 bases and J 6 bases; bases outside gene matches: 0. The CDR3 DNA, read in part, is TGTGCCAGCAGTCTGTCGGGACAGAACACCTTGTAC. Protein: CASSLSGQNTLY. The whole CDR3 is CASSLSGQNTLYF.

In regard to this clone: Mouse germline and gene names are used. The read comes to an end 1 residue before the CDR3 does, leaving the germline J gene to fill in the end. V is TRBV3 and J is TRBJ2-2; the match to TRBD1 covers 10 bases. Germline trimming cut 3 bases from V and 5 bases from J; bases unmatched to any gene: 0. This CDR3 region has 14 residues. Germline assignment: CDR1 SNHLY and CDR2 FYNGKV (reference sequence). The sequenced part of the CDR3 DNA is TGTGCCAGCAGCTTGGGACAGGGGACCGGGCAGCTCTAC. This translates into CASSLGQGTGQLY. The whole CDR3 protein is CASSLGQGTGQLYF. The full variable domain, rest sourced from reference TRBV3 and TRBJ2-2, is GPKVLQIPSHQIIDMGQMVTLNCDPVSNHLYFYWYKQILGQQMEFLVNFYNGKVMEKSKLFKDQFSVERPDGSYFTLKIQPTALEDSAVYFCASSLGQGTGQLYFGEGSKLTVL.

Note on this clone: Germline and genes here are mouse. With the read ending 1 residue before the CDR3 end, the germline J gene is used to fill in that end. The gene calls are TRBV3 and TRBJ2-3; D remains unclear. The CDR3 consists of 11 residues. CDR1 is SNHLY and CDR2 is FYNGKV in the germline V gene (reference sequence). Trimming took off 5 bases at V and 11 bases at J, with 11 bases between the two ends. The CDR3 sequence is CASSTSQGLYF. The sequenced part of the CDR3 DNA is TGTGCCAGCAGCACCTCACAAGGGCTGTAT.

This clone was counted once. Gene and germline names: mouse. The read stops 1 residue short of the end of the CDR3; the missing end is completed from the germline J gene. V is TRBV31 and J is TRBJ2-5, with D possibly TRBD2 on 7 matching bases. Per germline, CDR1 GKSSPN and CDR2 SITVG. The CDR3 totals 13 residues. The germline V and J ends were trimmed by 0 bases and 4 bases, with 8 bases remaining between them. CDR3 bases read: TGTGCCTGGAGTCTAGGGGGGGAAGACACCCAGTAC. It yields the protein CAWSLGGEDTQY. The full CDR3 protein is CAWSLGGEDTQYF.

A word on this clone: Gene labels here are mouse ones. The DNA ends 1 residue before the CDR3 does, and the rest of the CDR3 is filled in from the germline J gene. J is TRBJ1-3 and V is TRBV26; D might be TRBD1 (5 bases). Looked up from germline, CDR1 is KGHPV and CDR2 is FQNQEV (reference sequence). V lost 6 bases and J 0 bases, leaving 9 bases between the germline ends. The CDR3 runs 14 residues. Partial CDR3 DNA: TGTGCCAGCAGGGACATTAATTCTGGAAATACGCTCTAT. Translated: CASRDINSGNTLY. The full-length CDR3 reads as CASRDINSGNTLYF.

As regards this clone: Mouse names are used for the genes. The DNA ends 1 residue before the CDR3 does, and the rest of the CDR3 is filled in from the germline J gene. The chain recombines TRBV19 with TRBJ2-2; D is possibly TRBD1 (5 bases). Germline V gene lookup returns CDR1 FNHDT and CDR2 SITEND (reference sequence). This CDR3 spans 13 amino acids. With 10 bases removed from V and 3 bases from J, the gap between germline ends came to 13 bases. The sequenced CDR3 bases are TGTGCCTTTAGGGGAAGGGACACCGGGCAGCTCTAC. This codes for CAFRGRDTGQLY. The complete CDR3 reads CAFRGRDTGQLYF.

In regard to this clone: Gene names and germline match the mouse. The read terminates 1 residue ahead of where the CDR3 ends, so the germline J gene completes it. The rearrangement uses TRBV16 and TRBJ1-1, with D hard to call. The CDR3 spans 13 residues. Trimming removed 1 base at V and 1 base at J, with 4 bases between. Germline V gene sequence: CDR1 SGHSA, CDR2 FRNQAP. CDR3 bases read: TGTGCAAGCAGCTTAGTGCTGAACACAGAAGTCTTC. Protein sequence: CASSLVLNTEVF. The whole CDR3 region reads CASSLVLNTEVFF.

This clone turned up a few times. Here the gene names and germline are mouse. The missing CDR3 end, 1 residue past where the read stops, is filled in from the germline J gene. This chain links TRBV24 with TRBJ1-3; a weak D match, TRBD1 (5 bases). The CDR3 is made up of 14 amino acids. Trimming pared 4 bases from V and 0 bases from J, leaving 7 bases between. CDR1 and CDR2 from the germline V gene are KGHTA and FRNEEI. The sequenced part of the CDR3 DNA is TGTGCCAGCAGTCCGACAGATTCTGGAAATACGCTCTAT. Residues: CASSPTDSGNTLY. The entire CDR3 protein is CASSPTDSGNTLYF.

For this clone: The gene names here belong to mouse. Read coverage stops 1 residue before the CDR3 terminus; the germline J gene supplies the remainder. V gene TRBV23 combines with J gene TRBJ1-2. Germline lookup yields CDR1 KGHTA and CDR2 FQNQQP. The CDR3 is 13 amino acids. The DNA read from the CDR3 is TGCTCCAGCAGTCAGGGGAGGAGGTCCGACTACACC. It specifies CSSSQGRRSDYT. The entire CDR3 reads CSSSQGRRSDYTF.

This clone is classed as medium-sized. Gene and germline names: mouse. CDR3 sequence reads: CASSSTGNTGQLYF. The part of the CDR3 DNA that was read is TGTGCAAGCAGCTCGACAGGGAACACCGGGCAGCTCTAC. The chain employs TRBV16 and TRBJ2-2; 7 bases match TRBD1. The read ends 1 residue shy of where the CDR3 ends; the end is completed using the germline J gene. The V and J ends lost 4 bases and 2 bases, in that order; junction bases with no gene match: 1. The CDR3 is 14 amino acids. CDR1 SGHSA and CDR2 FRNQAP come from the germline V gene.

This clone was picked up one time. Mismatch with germline at one junction end may stem from a read error. Gene names follow the mouse nomenclature. The sequenced part of the CDR3 DNA is TGTGTAAGCAGCGAGAGTGGGGGGGCAGAAACGCTGTAT. Amino acid sequence: CVSSESGGAETLY. The entire CDR3 protein reads CVSSESGGAETLYF. The chain uses TRBV16 and TRBJ2-3; TRBD2 matches at 7 bases. The DNA ends 1 residue before the CDR3 does, and the rest of the CDR3 is filled in from the germline J gene. There are 14 residues in the CDR3. From germline, CDR1 is SGHSA and CDR2 FRNQAP.

Points on this clone: The gene names given are mouse names. The read falls 1 residue short of the CDR3 end, and the missing part is taken from the germline J gene. The rearrangement uses TRBV1 and TRBJ2-5, with D perhaps being TRBD1 or TRBD2 (5 bases each). The CDR3 has 14 amino acids. Germline V gene sequence: CDR1 NSQYPW, CDR2 LRSPGD (reference sequence). The germline V and J ends were trimmed by 3 bases and 2 bases, with 9 bases remaining between them. The CDR3 here is CTCSAPGVQDTQYF. The sequenced CDR3 bases are TGCACCTGCAGTGCCCCGGGGGTCCAAGACACCCAGTAC.

In regard to this clone: Gene names and germline refer to mouse. The read ends 1 residue early relative to the CDR3; the germline J gene fills the gap. Different DNA sequences within this sample yield the same CDR3. V is TRBV26 and J is TRBJ2-3; unclear D gene. The length of the CDR3 is 14 residues. The V end lost 4 bases, the J end lost 0 bases, and 8 bases lay between the germline ends. Germline V lookup: CDR1 KGHPV, CDR2 FQNQEV (reference sequence). The part of the CDR3 DNA that was read is TGTGCCAGCAGTCCCCCGGGTAGTGCAGAAACGCTGTAT. This encodes CASSPPGSAETLY. The CDR3 as a whole reads CASSPPGSAETLYF.

This clone was counted between two and nine times. The germline and genes are mouse ones. The DNA ends 1 residue before the CDR3 does, and the rest of the CDR3 is filled in from the germline J gene. J is TRBJ2-4 and V is TRBV13-1, with TRBD2 identical over 7 bases. The CDR3 is made up of 13 amino acids. The ends lost 1 base at V and 7 bases at J; junction bases unmatched: 3. Germline CDR1 is NSHNY and CDR2 is SYGAGN. This CDR3 is CASSDWGVDTLYF. The covered CDR3 bases are TGTGCCAGCAGTGATTGGGGGGTGGACACCTTGTAC.

On this clone: Gene names are the mouse ones. The read gets to within 1 residue of the CDR3 end, and the germline J gene fills in the rest. V is TRBV15 and J is TRBJ2-4; a weak D match, TRBD2 (6 bases). This CDR3 contains 13 residues. Germline V gene sequence: CDR1 SGHND, CDR2 FRSKSL. V gave up 3 bases and J gave up 5 bases, with 9 bases separating them. The CDR3 loop is CASSFLGSNTLYF. The CDR3 bases that were read are TGTGCCAGCAGTTTTCTGGGGTCAAACACCTTGTAC. The full variable domain, completed using reference TRBV15 and TRBJ2-4, is DAGVTQTPRHEVAEKGQTIILKCEPVSGHNDLFWYRQTKIQGLELLSYFRSKSLMEDGGAFKDRFKAEMLNSSFSTLKIQPTEPKDSAVYLCASSFLGSNTLYFGAGTRLSVL.

This clone appeared a few times. Gene names refer to mouse genes. The CDR3: CASSPTVSYNSPLYF. The sequenced part of the CDR3 DNA is TGTGCCAGCAGTCCGACAGTTTCCTATAATTCGCCCCTCTAC. The chain joins TRBV26 to TRBJ1-6, with a possible D match to TRBD1 (5 bases). From the germline J gene comes the end of the CDR3, since the read stops 1 residue before it. TRBJ1-6 is annotated as an ORF whose role is uncertain. CDR1 is KGHPV and CDR2 is FQNQEV in the germline V gene (reference sequence). The V and J ends lost 4 bases and 0 bases respectively, with 7 bases between them. The CDR3 consists of 15 residues.

For this clone: The genes are named according to mouse. Partial CDR3 DNA: TGCTCCAGCAGTGGGACAGGGACAGAAACGCTGTAT. Its protein is CSSSGTGTETLY. The whole CDR3 sequence reads CSSSGTGTETLYF. The gene calls are TRBV23 and TRBJ2-3; the table names TRBD1, a call not compared with the DNA. The CDR3 end lies 1 residue beyond the end of the read and is filled in from the germline J gene. CDR1 and CDR2 from the germline V gene are KGHTA and FQNQQP. The CDR3 length is 13 residues.

Turning to this clone: The genes and germline here are from mouse. The read falls 1 residue short of the CDR3 end, and the missing part is taken from the germline J gene. This chain connects TRBV13-3 to TRBJ2-5; 9 nucleotides line up with TRBD2. Germline V gene lookup returns CDR1 NNHDY and CDR2 SYVADS. The ends lost 2 bases at V and 5 bases at J; junction bases unmatched: 6. This CDR3 contains 15 residues. Incomplete CDR3 DNA: TGTGCCAGCAGTGACTGGGGGGGGCGCGGAGACACCCAGTAC. Its translation: CASSDWGGRGDTQY. From start to end, the CDR3 is CASSDWGGRGDTQYF.

By sample fraction, this clone is medium-sized. The gene symbols are mouse symbols. Read data end 1 residue before the CDR3 end; the end is taken from the germline J gene. The chain recombines TRBV26 with TRBJ2-3; D gene ambiguous. Per the germline V gene, CDR1 is KGHPV and CDR2 is FQNQEV (reference sequence). V was clipped by 7 bases and J by 0 bases, with 5 bases between them. The CDR3 is 12 residues long. The sequenced CDR3 bases are TGTGCCAGCAAGGACAGTGCAGAAACGCTGTAT. Protein product: CASKDSAETLY. The whole CDR3 sequence reads CASKDSAETLYF.

The table lists this clone with a few counts. Gene names are mouse gene names. The read ends 1 residue early relative to the CDR3; the germline J gene fills the gap. The gene calls are TRBV5 and TRBJ2-7, with 14 nucleotides matching TRBD2. Trimming removed 0 bases from V and 7 bases from J; junction bases left unmatched: 5. The CDR3 covers 16 residues. Germline assignment: CDR1 LGHNA and CDR2 YNLKQL (reference sequence). Partial CDR3 DNA: TGTGCCAGCAGCCAAGATCCGGGACTGGGGGGGCAAGAACAGTAC. It specifies CASSQDPGLGGQEQY. The full CDR3 is CASSQDPGLGGQEQYF.

Concerning this clone: Gene names are the mouse ones. The read ends 1 residue early relative to the CDR3; the germline J gene fills the gap. The chain has TRBV26 and TRBJ2-4, with 13 nucleotides matching TRBD2. Germline V gives CDR1 KGHPV, CDR2 FQNQEV (reference sequence). The trim removed 5 bases at V and 3 bases at J, leaving 2 bases unmatched. The CDR3 runs to 15 residues. The CDR3 protein is CASSWDWGGQNTLYF. The covered CDR3 bases are TGTGCCAGCAGTTGGGACTGGGGGGGGCAAAACACCTTGTAC.